This T cell receptor beta chain was retrieved from a study of shared clonotypes between healthy human individuals. For the study at large: Aged between 18 and 49, the donors were a couple of women and three men.

The data were produced by immunoSEQ multiplex PCR, yet TCRdb's version contains in-frame clones alone and is incomplete. The sample has more than 400,000 clones; about 95% are singletons. Trimming took 6 bases from V and 0 from J, leaving 11 bases between them. CDR1 MRHNA and CDR2 SNTAGT come from the germline V gene. CDR3 length equals 14 residues. This clonotype was sampled from a woman in her 30s in good health. Source material: naive CD4+ T cells sorted from blood. Sample subset: CD45RA+ positively selected. The chain uses TRBV6-4 and TRBJ1-1, with D possibly matching TRBD1 (5 bases). The CDR3 nucleotides are TGTGCCAGCAGACCTGAGGGGATGAACACTGAAGCTTTCTTT. It is translated as CASRPEGMNTEAFF.